The clone carrying this T cell receptor beta chain was seen once. Its antigen is as yet unknown. This sample is part of a study of T cell responses to AZD1222 COVID-19 vaccine. The CDR3 consists of 16 residues. In germline, CDR1 is SGHVS, CDR2 FNYEAQ. The V segment lost 5 bases and the J segment 8 bases; nucleotides outside the gene matches: 10. Sequencing was performed with immunoSEQ multiplex PCR; in TCRdb, only in-frame clones are kept and a portion is missing. The data hold 150,000 or so clones, with about 91% observed a single time. General observations from the study: Spike-specific TCRs gained breadth and depth after people received two AZD1222 doses. Of the AZD1222 recipients, only 5 or 6 were seropositive at baseline. A mostly white British donor set with more females was recruited, and clonal diversity was possibly underestimated.

The sample was peripheral blood, taken on day 0 of AZD1222 vaccination. This clonotype originated in an adult in good health. The chain has TRBV7-6 and TRBJ1-6; 9 bases are shared with TRBD1. The CDR3 DNA follows: TGTGCCAGCAGCCGCGCACCGGACAGGGGATATTCACCCCTCCACTTT. Protein sequence: CASSRAPDRGYSPLHF.